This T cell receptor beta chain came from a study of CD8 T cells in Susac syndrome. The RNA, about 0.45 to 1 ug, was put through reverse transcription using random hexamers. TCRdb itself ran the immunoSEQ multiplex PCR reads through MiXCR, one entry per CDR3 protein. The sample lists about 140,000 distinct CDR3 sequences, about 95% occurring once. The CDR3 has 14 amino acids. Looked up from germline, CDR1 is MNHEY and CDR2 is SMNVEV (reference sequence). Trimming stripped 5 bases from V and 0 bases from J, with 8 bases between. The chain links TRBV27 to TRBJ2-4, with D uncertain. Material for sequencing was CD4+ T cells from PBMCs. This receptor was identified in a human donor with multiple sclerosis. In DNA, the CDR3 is TGTGCCAGCAGTGTCTCCGTAGCCAAAAACATTCAGTACTTC. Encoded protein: CASSVSVAKNIQYF.